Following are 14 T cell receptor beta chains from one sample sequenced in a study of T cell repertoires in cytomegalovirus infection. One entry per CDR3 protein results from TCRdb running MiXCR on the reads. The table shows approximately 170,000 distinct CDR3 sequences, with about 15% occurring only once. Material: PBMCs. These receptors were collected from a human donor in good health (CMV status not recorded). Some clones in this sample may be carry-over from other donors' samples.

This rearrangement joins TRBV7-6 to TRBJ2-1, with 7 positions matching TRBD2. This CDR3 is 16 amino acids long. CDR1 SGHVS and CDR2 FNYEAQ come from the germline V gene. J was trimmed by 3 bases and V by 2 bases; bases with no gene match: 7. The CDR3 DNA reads TGTGCCAGCAGCTTACAAGCTGGCGGGAGCTACAATGAGCAGTTCTTC. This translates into CASSLQAGGSYNEQFF.

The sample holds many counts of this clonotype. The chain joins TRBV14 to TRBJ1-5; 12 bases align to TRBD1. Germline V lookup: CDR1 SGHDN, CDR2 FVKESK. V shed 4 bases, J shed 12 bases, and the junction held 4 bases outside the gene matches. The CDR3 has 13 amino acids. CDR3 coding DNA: TGTGCCAGCAGCCCGGGACAGGGGGCAAACCAGCATTTT. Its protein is CASSPGQGANQHF. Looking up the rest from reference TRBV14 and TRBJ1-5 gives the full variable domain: EAGVTQFPSHSVIEKGQTVTLRCDPISGHDNLYWYRRVMGKEIKFLLHFVKESKQDESGMPNNRFLAERTGGTYSTLKVQPAELEDSGVYFCASSPGQGANQHFGDGTRLSIL.

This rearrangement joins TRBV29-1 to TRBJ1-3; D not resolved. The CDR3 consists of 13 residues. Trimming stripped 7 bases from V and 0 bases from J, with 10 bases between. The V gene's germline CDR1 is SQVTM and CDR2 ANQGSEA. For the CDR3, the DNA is TGCAGCGCTTGGGCCCGCTCTGGAAACACCATATATTTT. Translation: CSAWARSGNTIYF.

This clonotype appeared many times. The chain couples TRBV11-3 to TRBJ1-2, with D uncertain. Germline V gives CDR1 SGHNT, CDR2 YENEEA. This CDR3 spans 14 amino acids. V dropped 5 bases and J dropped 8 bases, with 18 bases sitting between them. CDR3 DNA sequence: TGTGCCAGCAGCCCACGAGAGGGCCTGAGCGGCTACACCTTC. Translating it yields CASSPREGLSGYTF.

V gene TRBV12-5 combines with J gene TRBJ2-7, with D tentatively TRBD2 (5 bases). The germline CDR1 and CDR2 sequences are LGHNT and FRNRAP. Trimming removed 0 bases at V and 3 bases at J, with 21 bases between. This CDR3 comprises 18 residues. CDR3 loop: CASGLVRVRGGLYYEQYF. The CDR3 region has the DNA TGTGCTAGTGGTTTGGTACGGGTCCGGGGTGGGTTGTACTACGAGCAGTACTTC.

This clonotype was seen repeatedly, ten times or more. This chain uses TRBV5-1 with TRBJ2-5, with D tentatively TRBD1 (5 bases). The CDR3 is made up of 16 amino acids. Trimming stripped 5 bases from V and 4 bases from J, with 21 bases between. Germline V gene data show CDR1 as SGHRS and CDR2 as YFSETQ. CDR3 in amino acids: CASRRSSQGPRETQYF. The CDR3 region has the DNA TGCGCCAGCAGACGCTCATCCCAGGGCCCCAGAGAGACCCAGTACTTC.

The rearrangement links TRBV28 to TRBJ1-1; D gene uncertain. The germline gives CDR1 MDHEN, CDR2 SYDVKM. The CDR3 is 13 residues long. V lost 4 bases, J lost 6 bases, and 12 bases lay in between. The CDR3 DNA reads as TGTGCCAGCAGTTCCCCGGGGAGACCTGAAGCTTTCTTT. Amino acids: CASSSPGRPEAFF.

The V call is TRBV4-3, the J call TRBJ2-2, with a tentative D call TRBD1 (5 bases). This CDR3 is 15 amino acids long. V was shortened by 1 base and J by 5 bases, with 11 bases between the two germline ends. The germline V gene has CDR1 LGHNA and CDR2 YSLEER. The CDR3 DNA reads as TGCGCCAGCAGCCAAGGCAGGGCTGGGACCGGGGAGCTGTTTTTT. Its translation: CASSQGRAGTGELFF.

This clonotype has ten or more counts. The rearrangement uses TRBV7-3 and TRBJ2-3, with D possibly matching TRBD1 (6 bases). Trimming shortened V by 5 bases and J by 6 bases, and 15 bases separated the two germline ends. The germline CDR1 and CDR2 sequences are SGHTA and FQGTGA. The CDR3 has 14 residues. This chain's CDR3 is CASSPQGLGDTQYF. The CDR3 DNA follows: TGTGCCAGCAGCCCCCAGGGGCTGGGCGATACGCAGTATTTT.

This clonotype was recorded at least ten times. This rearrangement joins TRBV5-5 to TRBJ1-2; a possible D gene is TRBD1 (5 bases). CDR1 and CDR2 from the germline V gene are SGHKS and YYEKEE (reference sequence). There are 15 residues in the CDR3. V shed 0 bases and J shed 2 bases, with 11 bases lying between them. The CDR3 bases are TGTGCCAGCAGCTTGGGAACGACAGCAAACTATGGCTACACCTTC. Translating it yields CASSLGTTANYGYTF.

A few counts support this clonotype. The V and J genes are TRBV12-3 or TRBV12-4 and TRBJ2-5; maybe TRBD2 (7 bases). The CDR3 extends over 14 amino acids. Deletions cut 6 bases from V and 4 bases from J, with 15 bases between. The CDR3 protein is CASRVGGPRETQYF. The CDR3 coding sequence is TGTGCCAGCAGGGTGGGGGGGCCGAGAGAGACCCAGTACTTC.

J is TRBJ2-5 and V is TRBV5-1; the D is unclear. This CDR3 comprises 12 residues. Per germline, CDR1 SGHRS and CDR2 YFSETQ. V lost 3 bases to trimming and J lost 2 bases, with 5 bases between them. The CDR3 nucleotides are TGCGCCAGCAGCTGGGAACAAGAGACCCAGTACTTC. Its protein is CASSWEQETQYF.

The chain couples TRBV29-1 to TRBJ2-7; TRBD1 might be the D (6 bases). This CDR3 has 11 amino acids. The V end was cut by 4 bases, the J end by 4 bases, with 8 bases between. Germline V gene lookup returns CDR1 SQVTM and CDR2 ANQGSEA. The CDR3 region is CSVGRGYEQYF. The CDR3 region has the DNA TGCAGCGTTGGCAGGGGTTACGAGCAGTACTTC.

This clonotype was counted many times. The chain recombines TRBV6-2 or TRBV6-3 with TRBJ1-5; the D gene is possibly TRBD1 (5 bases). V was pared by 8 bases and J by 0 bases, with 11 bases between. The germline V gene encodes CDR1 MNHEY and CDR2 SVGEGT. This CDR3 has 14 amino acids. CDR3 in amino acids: CASFDSASNQPQHF. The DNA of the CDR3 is TGTGCCAGCTTCGACAGTGCTAGCAATCAGCCCCAGCATTTT.